This is a list of T cell receptor beta chains from one sample in a study of molecular identifiers for immune sequencing clone quantification. TCRdb redid the calling of the PCR reads with MiXCR, one entry per CDR3 protein. The data contain approximately 500,000 distinct CDR3 sequences, about 21% of them seen just once; the ten biggest clones take up about 0.78%. Sequencing input: naive CD8+ T cells from blood, with Jurkat cell RNA spiked in. The receptor set was obtained from a human donor in good health. Some libraries in this study had Jurkat cell RNA spiked in. Each CDR3 is given with its conserved first and last residue. Each record gives: D gene, clone size, J gene, V gene, CDR3 protein, CDR3 DNA. D genes are given only for firm matches. For some rows the clone size is stated as once, few or many, or as a class when expanded; others skip it.

D: TRBD2
size: many
J: TRBJ2-7
V: TRBV11-3
CDR3: CASSPSGDSYEQYF
DNA: TGTGCCAGCAGCCCTAGCGGGGATTCCTACGAGCAGTACTTC

D: NA
size: NA
J: TRBJ1-3
V: TRBV29-1
CDR3: CSVPGPGLSGNTIHF
DNA: TGCAGCGTTCCGGGTCCGGGTCTCTCTGGAAACACCATACATTTT

D: NA
size: many
J: TRBJ2-7
V: TRBV5-6
CDR3: CASSSSVREQYF
DNA: TGTGCCAGCAGCTCGTCCGTGAGAGAGCAGTACTTC

D: TRBD1
size: many
J: TRBJ2-7
V: TRBV6-2/TRBV6-3
CDR3: CASTYLQGGDEQYF
DNA: TGTGCCAGCACCTATTTACAGGGGGGAGACGAGCAGTACTTC

D: NA
size: many
J: TRBJ1-1
V: TRBV6-2/TRBV6-3
CDR3: CASRETKTEAFF
DNA: TGTGCCAGCAGAGAGACTAAAACTGAAGCTTTCTTT

D: NA
size: NA
J: TRBJ2-7
V: TRBV12-3/TRBV12-4
CDR3: CATRNRGYEQYF
DNA: TGTGCCACCCGAAACCGGGGCTACGAGCAGTACTTC

D: TRBD2
size: many
J: TRBJ2-7
V: TRBV4-2
CDR3: CASSPLAGGPDEQYF
DNA: TGTGCCAGCAGCCCCCTAGCGGGAGGGCCGGACGAGCAGTACTTC

D: NA
size: NA
J: TRBJ2-1
V: TRBV30
CDR3: CAWSVLRGTYNEQFF
DNA: TGTGCCTGGAGTGTTCTCCGGGGAACCTACAATGAGCAGTTCTTC

D: TRBD2
size: NA
J: TRBJ2-7
V: TRBV7-2
CDR3: CASSEGLGGRSYEQYF
DNA: TGTGCCAGCAGCGAGGGCTTGGGCGGGAGGTCCTACGAGCAGTACTTC

D: TRBD1
size: NA
J: TRBJ1-4
V: TRBV4-3
CDR3: CASSLGQGGHDEKLFF
DNA: TGCGCCAGCAGCCTAGGACAGGGGGGCCATGATGAAAAACTGTTTTTT

D: TRBD2
size: few
J: TRBJ2-7
V: TRBV7-3
CDR3: CASSLTGTSDEQYF
DNA: TGTGCCAGCAGCTTAACCGGGACTAGCGACGAGCAGTACTTC

D: NA
size: NA
J: TRBJ1-1
V: TRBV10-3
CDR3: CAISAGRAETEAFF
DNA: TGTGCCATCAGTGCGGGACGGGCCGAAACTGAAGCTTTCTTT

D: NA
size: many
J: TRBJ2-1
V: TRBV5-4
CDR3: CASSLGSVIGVRRDEQFF
DNA: TGTGCCAGCAGCTTGGGGAGTGTAATAGGGGTCCGGCGGGATGAGCAGTTCTTC

D: TRBD1
size: NA
J: TRBJ1-2
V: TRBV3-1
CDR3: CASSQGQGTYGYTF
DNA: TGTGCCAGCAGCCAAGGACAGGGTACCTATGGCTACACCTTC

D: NA
size: many
J: TRBJ2-5
V: TRBV7-9
CDR3: CASNDRETQYF
DNA: TGTGCCAGCAACGATAGAGAGACCCAGTACTTC

D: NA
size: NA
J: TRBJ2-1
V: TRBV19
CDR3: CASSTSDSPYNEQFF
DNA: TGTGCCAGTAGTACTTCTGACAGCCCCTACAATGAGCAGTTCTTC

D: NA
size: NA
J: TRBJ1-2
V: TRBV24-1
CDR3: CATSDDRFNYGYTF
DNA: TGTGCCACCAGTGATGACAGATTTAACTATGGCTACACCTTC

D: NA
size: NA
J: TRBJ1-5
V: TRBV24-1
CDR3: CATSESSFNQPQHF
DNA: TGTGCCACCAGTGAGTCAAGTTTCAATCAGCCCCAGCATTTT

D: NA
size: many
J: TRBJ1-2
V: TRBV5-1
CDR3: CASSRDWTELNYGYTF
DNA: TGCGCCAGCAGCAGGGATTGGACAGAACTTAACTATGGCTACACCTTC

D: TRBD1
size: NA
J: TRBJ1-1
V: TRBV27
CDR3: CASSIGQGSSTEAFF
DNA: TGTGCCAGCAGTATAGGACAGGGAAGCAGCACTGAAGCTTTCTTT

D: TRBD1
size: NA
J: TRBJ2-1
V: TRBV24-1
CDR3: CATSEGQGDYNEQFF
DNA: TGTGCCACCAGTGAAGGACAGGGCGACTACAATGAGCAGTTCTTC

D: TRBD2
size: many
J: TRBJ2-4
V: TRBV29-1
CDR3: CSVEGLTSGALAKNIQYF
DNA: TGCAGCGTTGAAGGGTTGACTAGCGGAGCTCTAGCCAAAAACATTCAGTACTTC

D: NA
size: many
J: TRBJ2-3
V: TRBV20-1
CDR3: CSAPWAGDVRDTQYF
DNA: TGCAGTGCTCCGTGGGCAGGGGACGTTCGGGATACGCAGTATTTT

D: NA
size: many
J: TRBJ2-7
V: TRBV28
CDR3: CASSSRRNYEQYF
DNA: TGTGCCAGCAGCTCCCGCAGGAACTACGAGCAGTACTTC

D: NA
size: many
J: TRBJ2-1
V: TRBV4-3
CDR3: CASSRNLGQIYNEQFF
DNA: TGCGCCAGCAGCCGTAACCTAGGACAGATCTACAATGAGCAGTTCTTC

D: TRBD1
size: NA
J: TRBJ2-3
V: TRBV7-9
CDR3: CASSSGQGNTDTQYF
DNA: TGTGCCAGCAGCTCCGGACAGGGAAACACAGATACGCAGTATTTT

D: NA
size: few
J: TRBJ1-6
V: TRBV4-3
CDR3: CASSQEVVIYNSPLHF
DNA: TGCGCCAGCAGCCAAGAGGTTGTCATCTATAATTCACCCCTCCACTTT

D: NA
size: many
J: TRBJ2-2
V: TRBV7-8
CDR3: CASSFRVTGELFF
DNA: TGTGCCAGCAGCTTTAGGGTTACCGGGGAGCTGTTTTTT

D: TRBD2
size: many
J: TRBJ2-3
V: TRBV27
CDR3: CASSFGLAGADTQYF
DNA: TGTGCCAGCAGCTTTGGACTAGCGGGAGCAGATACGCAGTATTTT

D: NA
size: NA
J: TRBJ1-1
V: TRBV4-3
CDR3: CASSLMRGTEAFF
DNA: TGCGCCAGCAGCCTGATGAGGGGCACTGAAGCTTTCTTT

D: NA
size: NA
J: TRBJ1-1
V: TRBV12-3/TRBV12-4
CDR3: CASSVGMDEAFF
DNA: TGTGCCAGCAGTGTGGGAATGGATGAAGCTTTCTTT

D: TRBD1
size: many
J: TRBJ2-7
V: TRBV20-1
CDR3: CSARGTATYEQYF
DNA: TGCAGTGCCCGTGGGACAGCCACGTACGAGCAGTACTTC

D: TRBD1
size: NA
J: TRBJ1-6
V: TRBV7-3
CDR3: CASSLTGGYSPLHF
DNA: TGTGCCAGCAGCTTGACAGGGGGGTATTCACCCCTCCACTTT

D: TRBD2
size: few
J: TRBJ2-7
V: TRBV27
CDR3: CASSFNKPLAGGYEQYF
DNA: TGTGCCAGCAGTTTCAACAAACCACTAGCGGGCGGGTACGAGCAGTACTTC

D: TRBD2
size: many
J: TRBJ2-7
V: TRBV20-1
CDR3: CSALGGALRDEQYF
DNA: TGCAGTGCCCTCGGGGGGGCCTTGCGGGACGAGCAGTACTTC

D: NA
size: NA
J: TRBJ2-7
V: TRBV2
CDR3: CASSDSSTHEQYF
DNA: TGTGCCAGCAGTGATAGCAGCACACACGAGCAGTACTTC

D: NA
size: many
J: TRBJ2-3
V: TRBV6-2/TRBV6-3
CDR3: CASSYRYGETDTQYF
DNA: TGTGCCAGCAGTTACCGCTACGGAGAAACAGATACGCAGTATTTT

D: TRBD1
size: once
J: TRBJ2-3
V: TRBV7-9
CDR3: CASSPRDSTDTRYF
DNA: TGTGCCAGCAGCCCCAGGGACAGCACAGATACGCGGTATTTT

D: TRBD1
size: many
J: TRBJ1-1
V: TRBV12-3/TRBV12-4
CDR3: CASSLVPDRGDTEAFF
DNA: TGTGCCAGCAGTTTAGTCCCGGACAGGGGAGACACTGAAGCTTTCTTT

D: NA
size: NA
J: TRBJ2-3
V: TRBV11-3
CDR3: CASSLAKGSLGTTDTQYF
DNA: TGTGCCAGCAGCTTAGCAAAAGGTAGCTTGGGGACCACAGATACGCAGTATTTT

D: NA
size: many
J: TRBJ1-1
V: TRBV12-3/TRBV12-4
CDR3: CASSPGGGNTEAFF
DNA: TGTGCCAGCAGCCCGGGTGGGGGGAACACTGAAGCTTTCTTT

D: NA
size: many
J: TRBJ2-7
V: TRBV6-6
CDR3: CASSFYRETYEQYF
DNA: TGTGCCAGCAGTTTTTACAGGGAAACCTACGAGCAGTACTTC

D: NA
size: NA
J: TRBJ1-2
V: TRBV12-5
CDR3: CASGLVTGHPNGYTF
DNA: TGTGCTAGTGGTTTGGTAACTGGGCATCCCAATGGCTACACCTTC

D: NA
size: NA
J: TRBJ1-6
V: TRBV7-9
CDR3: CASSFVEGRNSPLHF
DNA: TGTGCCAGCAGTTTCGTCGAGGGGCGGAATTCACCCCTCCACTTT

D: TRBD2
size: NA
J: TRBJ2-3
V: TRBV6-2/TRBV6-3
CDR3: CASGPKLARVGDTQYF
DNA: TGTGCCAGCGGTCCAAAACTAGCGAGGGTCGGAGATACGCAGTATTTT

D: NA
size: many
J: TRBJ2-3
V: TRBV7-9
CDR3: CASSLEGDHTQYF
DNA: TGTGCCAGCAGCTTAGAAGGGGACCATACGCAGTATTTT

D: TRBD2
size: NA
J: TRBJ2-1
V: TRBV27
CDR3: CASSLGGLAGGGEQFF
DNA: TGTGCCAGCAGTTTGGGGGGACTAGCGGGAGGGGGTGAGCAGTTCTTC

D: TRBD1
size: NA
J: TRBJ2-1
V: TRBV12-3/TRBV12-4
CDR3: CATTRGSSYNEQFF
DNA: TGTGCCACAACCAGGGGGAGCTCCTACAATGAGCAGTTCTTC

D: NA
size: NA
J: TRBJ2-1
V: TRBV9
CDR3: CASSVEGRKNDEQFF
DNA: TGTGCCAGCAGCGTAGAGGGGCGTAAGAATGATGAGCAGTTCTTC

D: NA
size: NA
J: TRBJ1-2
V: TRBV3-1
CDR3: CASSQDRDLDGYTF
DNA: TGTGCCAGCAGCCAAGACAGGGATCTGGATGGCTACACCTTC

D: NA
size: many
J: TRBJ1-1
V: TRBV24-1
CDR3: CATRQNTEAFF
DNA: TGTGCCACCCGACAGAACACTGAAGCTTTCTTT

D: NA
size: many
J: TRBJ1-6
V: TRBV4-3
CDR3: CASSQGKGGSYNSPLHF
DNA: TGCGCCAGCAGCCAAGGAAAGGGCGGCTCCTATAATTCACCCCTCCACTTT

D: NA
size: NA
J: TRBJ1-5
V: TRBV30
CDR3: CARSVWGSGQPQHF
DNA: TGTGCCCGGAGTGTTTGGGGGTCGGGTCAGCCCCAGCATTTT

D: NA
size: NA
J: TRBJ2-2
V: TRBV7-9
CDR3: CASSSHEGVAAGELFF
DNA: TGTGCCAGCAGCTCCCACGAAGGGGTCGCAGCCGGGGAGCTGTTTTTT

D: TRBD2
size: NA
J: TRBJ2-3
V: TRBV6-2/TRBV6-3
CDR3: CASGRTSGSTDTQYF
DNA: TGTGCCAGCGGTCGGACTAGCGGGAGCACAGATACGCAGTATTTT

D: NA
size: NA
J: TRBJ1-2
V: TRBV28
CDR3: CASSLWDRQYTF
DNA: TGTGCCAGCAGTTTATGGGACAGACAATACACCTTC

D: NA
size: few
J: TRBJ1-2
V: TRBV29-1
CDR3: CSVQGDGYTF
DNA: TGCAGCGTTCAGGGTGACGGCTACACCTTC

D: NA
size: many
J: TRBJ1-2
V: TRBV4-3
CDR3: CASSQDWGPNYGYTF
DNA: TGCGCCAGCAGCCAAGATTGGGGACCCAACTATGGCTACACCTTC

D: NA
size: few
J: TRBJ2-7
V: TRBV6-2/TRBV6-3
CDR3: CASSYPSQNYEQYF
DNA: TGTGCCAGCAGTTATCCTAGCCAGAACTACGAGCAGTACTTC

D: TRBD2
size: NA
J: TRBJ2-1
V: TRBV5-5
CDR3: CASSPERETYNEQFF
DNA: TGTGCCAGCAGCCCCGAGCGGGAGACCTACAATGAGCAGTTCTTC